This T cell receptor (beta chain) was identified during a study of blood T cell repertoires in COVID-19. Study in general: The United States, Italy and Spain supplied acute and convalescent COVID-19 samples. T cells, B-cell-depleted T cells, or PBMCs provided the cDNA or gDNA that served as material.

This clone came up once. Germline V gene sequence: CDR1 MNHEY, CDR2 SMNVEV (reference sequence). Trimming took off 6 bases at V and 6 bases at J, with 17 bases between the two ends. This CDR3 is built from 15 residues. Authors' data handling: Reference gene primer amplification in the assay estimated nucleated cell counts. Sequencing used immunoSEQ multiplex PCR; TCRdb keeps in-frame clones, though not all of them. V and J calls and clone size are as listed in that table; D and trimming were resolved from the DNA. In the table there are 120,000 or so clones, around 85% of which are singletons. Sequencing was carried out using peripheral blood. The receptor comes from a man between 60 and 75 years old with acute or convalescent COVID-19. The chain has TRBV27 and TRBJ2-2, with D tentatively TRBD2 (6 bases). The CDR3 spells CASSPLGPGAGELFF. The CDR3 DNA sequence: TGTGCCAGCAGCCCTTTGGGCCCGGGGGCCGGGGAGCTGTTTTTT.